This T cell receptor beta chain was sequenced during a study of blood T cell repertoires in COVID-19. Overall study: Specimens from acute and convalescent COVID-19 originated in the United States, Italy and Spain.

Donors in Cohort 3 who had recovered were those with two negative PCRs, healthcare professional clearance, or resolution of their symptoms. Sequencing used immunoSEQ multiplex PCR; TCRdb keeps in-frame clones, though not all of them. The sample records 150,000 to 200,000 clones, roughly 86% being singletons. Germline V gene lookup returns CDR1 MNHNS and CDR2 SASEGT. The CDR3 sequence is 13 residues long. The V and J ends lost 3 bases and 5 bases respectively, with 5 bases between them. By sample fraction, this clone is medium-sized. This TCR came from a woman aged 25 to 39 who had recovered from COVID-19. Sequenced input: PBMCs or T cells enriched from blood (not recorded which). This chain joins TRBV6-1 and TRBJ1-6; possible D gene TRBD1, 5 bases. In nucleotides, the CDR3 is TGTGCCAGCAGTGACAGGGATAATTCACCCCTCCACTTT. It yields the protein CASSDRDNSPLHF.